This passage covers 19 T cell receptor beta chains from one sample sequenced in a study of T cells in Graves' hyperthyroidism and ophthalmopathy. Using RNA transcripts as the source, TCR beta CDR3 regions were amplified. The HTBI primer set was used in a first-round RT-PCR of the TCR CDR3. TCRdb analysed the multiplex PCR reads with MiXCR anew, one entry per CDR3 protein. Of about 360,000 distinct CDR3 sequences in the sample, 25% were seen once. Input material: blood. These receptors came from a man in his fifties with Graves' hyperthyroidism.

There are many counts of this clonotype. The chain carries TRBV11-2 and TRBJ1-1, with D hard to call. From germline, CDR1 is SGHAT and CDR2 FQNNGV. CDR3 length equals 12 residues. The V end was cut by 1 base, the J end by 5 bases, with 5 bases between. CDR3 in DNA: TGTGCCAGCAGCTTAGTGCGTACTGAAGCTTTCTTT. This encodes CASSLVRTEAFF. The full variable domain, rest sourced from reference TRBV11-2 and TRBJ1-1, is EAGVAQSPRYKIIEKRQSVAFWCNPISGHATLYWYQQILGQGPKLLIQFQNNGVVDDSQLPKDRFSAERLKGVDSTLKIQPAKLEDSAVYLCASSLVRTEAFFGQGTRLTVV.

This chain joins TRBV7-9 and TRBJ2-1, with D unresolved. The V end lost 3 bases, the J end lost 9 bases, and 12 bases lay between the germline ends. The length of the CDR3 is 13 residues. The germline V gene has CDR1 SEHNR and CDR2 FQNEAQ (reference sequence). CDR3 region: CASSFGPDGEQFF. The DNA for the CDR3 is TGTGCCAGCAGCTTTGGGCCTGACGGTGAGCAGTTCTTC.

The chain has TRBV28 and TRBJ1-6, with D perhaps TRBD1 (6 bases). CDR1 is MDHEN, CDR2 SYDVKM, per germline. Trimming cost V 10 bases and J 4 bases, with 11 bases left between them. The CDR3 has 13 residues. The CDR3 region is CATRTEYNSPLHF. The DNA for the CDR3 is TGTGCCACCAGGACAGAGTATAATTCACCCCTCCACTTT.

This clonotype came up many times. The chain couples TRBV5-1 to TRBJ2-1; D may be TRBD1 or TRBD2 (5 bases each). This CDR3 has 16 amino acids. Per the germline V gene, CDR1 is SGHRS and CDR2 is YFSETQ. The germline V and J ends were trimmed by 5 bases and 5 bases, with 20 bases remaining between them. CDR3 sequence: CASRRQIVGVNNEQFF. The CDR3 bases are TGCGCCAGCAGACGACAGATAGTGGGGGTAAACAATGAGCAGTTCTTC.

This clonotype occurred a few times. The rearrangement links TRBV10-2 to TRBJ2-7, with 9 bases matching TRBD2. Germline CDR1 reads WSHSY; CDR2 reads SAAADI. The length of the CDR3 is 13 residues. Germline trimming cut 5 bases from V and 5 bases from J; bases unmatched to any gene: 4. The CDR3 region is CASSRVAGDEQYF. The CDR3 DNA sequence: TGCGCCAGCAGTAGAGTAGCGGGAGACGAGCAGTACTTC.

The chain recombines TRBV9 with TRBJ2-7; D ambiguous. Germline CDR1 and CDR2: SGDLS and YYNGEE. The germline V and J ends were trimmed by 1 base and 6 bases, with 8 bases remaining between them. The CDR3 is made up of 12 amino acids. CDR3 amino acids: CASSVRFGEQYF. The CDR3 bases are TGTGCCAGCAGCGTAAGGTTTGGCGAGCAGTACTTC.

This rearrangement joins TRBV29-1 to TRBJ2-2; 12 positions agree with TRBD1. J was trimmed by 2 bases and V by 6 bases; bases with no gene match: 7. CDR1 and CDR2 (germline): SQVTM, ANQGSEA. CDR3 length equals 16 residues. CDR3 sequence (DNA): TGCAGCGTCCGGGACAGGGGGCAGACCAACACCGGGGAGCTGTTTTTT. This sequence encodes CSVRDRGQTNTGELFF.

This clonotype was seen ten or more times. V and J are TRBV20-1 and TRBJ2-1; D remains ambiguous. The CDR3 has 10 residues. V was pared by 0 bases and J by 6 bases, with 0 bases between. Germline V gene lookup returns CDR1 DFQATT and CDR2 SNEGSKA (reference sequence). The CDR3: CSARDNEQFF. CDR3 in DNA: TGCAGTGCTAGAGACAATGAGCAGTTCTTC.

This clonotype has more than one count but fewer than ten. Relative to the germline gene, one junction end is altered; a read error may explain this. This sequence joins TRBV18 and TRBJ2-3; D is uncertain. The germline V gene has CDR1 KGHSH and CDR2 LQKENI. This CDR3 has 13 residues. The CDR3 protein is CASSSTSTDMQYF. DNA of the CDR3: TGTGCCAGCTCATCTACAAGCACAGATATGCAGTATTTT.

This clonotype was seen only a few times. The chain uses TRBV12-3 or TRBV12-4 and TRBJ2-3, with D hard to call. This CDR3 has 14 residues. The V and J ends lost 3 bases and 1 base respectively, with 8 bases between them. This CDR3 is CASSFGKGTDTQYF. CDR3 in DNA: TGTGCCAGCAGTTTCGGTAAGGGCACAGATACGCAGTATTTT.

This clonotype was observed a few times. The CDR3 loop reads CAWTRDRGTEAFF. The DNA for the CDR3 is TGTGCCTGGACCCGGGACAGGGGAACTGAAGCTTTCTTT. The chain has TRBV30 and TRBJ1-1; TRBD1 matches at 10 bases. With 4 bases clipped from V and 5 bases from J, the junction kept 4 bases outside the gene matches. The CDR3 totals 13 residues. Per germline, CDR1 GTSNPN and CDR2 SVGIG (reference sequence).

This clonotype came up many times. The chain recombines TRBV18 with TRBJ1-4, with D maybe TRBD1 (6 bases). In germline, CDR1 is KGHSH, CDR2 LQKENI. This CDR3 spans 16 amino acids. Trimming removed 2 bases at V and 8 bases at J, with 18 bases between. This chain's CDR3 is CASSPIQGSFGEKLFF. The CDR3 nucleotides read TGTGCCAGCTCACCAATACAGGGATCCTTTGGGGAAAAACTGTTTTTT.

This clonotype was observed a handful of times. One end of the junction varies from germline; a read error may be responsible. This chain links TRBV28 with TRBJ2-1; maybe TRBD1 (5 bases). The length of the CDR3 is 16 residues. CDR1 MDHEN and CDR2 SYDVKM come from the germline V gene. The CDR3 DNA sequence: TGTGCCTGCAGTTCGAGCCCTGGCAGGGCACACAATGAGCAGTTCTTC. Translating gives CACSSSPGRAHNEQFF.

The V gene is TRBV19, the J gene TRBJ1-2; no firm D call. In germline, CDR1 is LNHDA, CDR2 SQIVND (reference sequence). The germline V and J ends were trimmed by 5 bases and 3 bases, with 16 bases remaining between them. The CDR3 totals 15 residues. The CDR3 bases are TGTGCCAGTAGTCCCTTTCACTCAGAGGACTATGGCTACACCTTC. As protein: CASSPFHSEDYGYTF.

This clonotype was counted many times. The chain is built from TRBV2 and TRBJ2-5; weak D call: TRBD2 (5 bases). Trimming took 3 bases from V and 7 from J, leaving 18 bases between them. This CDR3 comprises 15 residues. Germline CDR1 is SNHLY and CDR2 is FYNNEI. The CDR3 DNA sequence: TGTGCCAGCAGTGATCGGGATAGAGGCGAAGGGACCCAGTACTTC. It specifies CASSDRDRGEGTQYF.

The chain has TRBV10-3 and TRBJ2-1; D possibly matches TRBD1 or TRBD2 (5 bases each). The germline CDR1 and CDR2 sequences are ENHRY and SYGVKD. V was pared by 2 bases and J by 1 base, with 9 bases between. The CDR3 has 15 amino acids. The CDR3 loop reads CAISERGPSYNEQFF. The CDR3 DNA follows: TGTGCCATCAGTGAGCGGGGCCCATCCTACAATGAGCAGTTCTTC.

V and J are TRBV6-2 or TRBV6-3 and TRBJ1-5; possible D gene TRBD1, 5 bases. The CDR3 contains 13 residues. Trimming stripped 4 bases from V and 5 bases from J, with 9 bases between. CDR1 and CDR2 from the germline V gene are MNHEY and SVGEGT. The CDR3 DNA reads as TGTGCCAGCAGTTGGGGCGGGGATCAGCCCCAGCATTTT. Its translation: CASSWGGDQPQHF.

The rearrangement links TRBV5-1 to TRBJ1-5, with 8 bases identical to TRBD1. Trimming cost V 4 bases and J 6 bases; bases outside gene matches: 3. In germline, CDR1 is SGHRS, CDR2 YFSETQ. The CDR3 consists of 13 residues. The chain's CDR3 is CASSATGGQPQHF. As DNA, the CDR3 is TGCGCCAGCAGCGCCACAGGGGGTCAGCCCCAGCATTTT.

This clonotype has just a few counts. This chain uses TRBV11-2 with TRBJ1-2; 7 bases are a match to TRBD1. With V trimmed by 5 bases and J by 6 bases, 18 bases remained unmatched. Germline lookup yields CDR1 SGHAT and CDR2 FQNNGV. This CDR3 contains 17 residues. The CDR3 region has the DNA TGTGCCAGCAGCACGAGGACAGGACACGATTTTAGTCATGGCTACACCTTC. Translation gives CASSTRTGHDFSHGYTF.